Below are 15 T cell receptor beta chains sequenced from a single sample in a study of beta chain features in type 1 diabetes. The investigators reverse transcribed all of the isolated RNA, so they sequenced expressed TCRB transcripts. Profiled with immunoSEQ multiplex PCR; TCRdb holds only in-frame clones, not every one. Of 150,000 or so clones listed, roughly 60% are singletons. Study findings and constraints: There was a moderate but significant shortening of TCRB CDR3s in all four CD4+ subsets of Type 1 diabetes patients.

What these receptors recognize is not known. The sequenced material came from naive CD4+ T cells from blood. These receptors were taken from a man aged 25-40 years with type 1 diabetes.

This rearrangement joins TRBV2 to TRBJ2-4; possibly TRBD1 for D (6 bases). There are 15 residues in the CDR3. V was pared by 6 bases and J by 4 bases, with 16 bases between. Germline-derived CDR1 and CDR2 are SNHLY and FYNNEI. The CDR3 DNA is TGTGCCAGCAGGCTCTTTGAACAGGGTAAAAACATTCAGTACTTC. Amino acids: CASRLFEQGKNIQYF. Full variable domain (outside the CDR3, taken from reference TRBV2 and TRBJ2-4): EPEVTQTPSHQVTQMGQEVILRCVPISNHLYFYWYRQILGQKVEFLVSFYNNEISEKSEIFDDQFSVERPDGSNFTLKIRSTKLEDSAMYFCASRLFEQGKNIQYFGAGTRLSVL.

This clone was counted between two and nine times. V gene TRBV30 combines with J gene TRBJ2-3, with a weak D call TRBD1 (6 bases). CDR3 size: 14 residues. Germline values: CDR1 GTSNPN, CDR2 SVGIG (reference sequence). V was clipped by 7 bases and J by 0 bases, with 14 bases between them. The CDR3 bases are TGTGCCTTGAAACAGGGCCATAGCACAGATACGCAGTATTTT. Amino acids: CALKQGHSTDTQYF.

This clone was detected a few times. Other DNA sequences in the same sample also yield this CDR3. For the CDR3, the DNA is TGTGCCAGCTCTCCAGTCACCGGGGAGCTGTTTTTT. Translation: CASSPVTGELFF. This rearrangement joins TRBV18 to TRBJ2-2, with D unresolved. Germline-derived CDR1 and CDR2 are KGHSH and LQKENI. The V end lost 6 bases, the J end lost 4 bases, and 6 bases lay between the germline ends. The CDR3 contains 12 residues.

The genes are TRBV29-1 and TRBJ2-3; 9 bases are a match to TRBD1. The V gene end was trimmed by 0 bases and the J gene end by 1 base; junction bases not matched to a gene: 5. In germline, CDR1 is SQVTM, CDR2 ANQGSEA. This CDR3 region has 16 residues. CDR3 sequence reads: CSVEDPGQGGTDTQYF. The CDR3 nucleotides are TGCAGCGTTGAAGATCCGGGACAGGGCGGCACAGATACGCAGTATTTT.

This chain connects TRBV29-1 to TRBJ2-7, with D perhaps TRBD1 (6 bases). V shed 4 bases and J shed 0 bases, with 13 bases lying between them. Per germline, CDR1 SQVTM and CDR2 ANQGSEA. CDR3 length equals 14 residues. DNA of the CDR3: TGCAGCGTTGCCTCGGGACAACTCTCCTACGAGCAGTACTTC. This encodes CSVASGQLSYEQYF.

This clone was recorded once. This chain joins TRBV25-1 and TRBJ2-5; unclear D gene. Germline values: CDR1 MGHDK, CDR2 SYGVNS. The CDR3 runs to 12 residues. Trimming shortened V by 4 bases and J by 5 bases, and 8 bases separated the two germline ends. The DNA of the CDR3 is TGTGCCAGCAGTGGTTCACGGGAGACCCAGTACTTC. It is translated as CASSGSRETQYF.

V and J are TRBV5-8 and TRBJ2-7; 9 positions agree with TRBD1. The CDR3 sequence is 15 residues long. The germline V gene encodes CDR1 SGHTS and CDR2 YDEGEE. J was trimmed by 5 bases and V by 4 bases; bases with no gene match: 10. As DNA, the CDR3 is TGTGCCAGCAGCGTCCCGGGACAGGGAATCAACGAGCAGTACTTC. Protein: CASSVPGQGINEQYF. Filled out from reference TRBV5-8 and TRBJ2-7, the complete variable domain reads EAGVTQSPTHLIKTRGQQATLRCSPISGHTSVYWYQQALGLGLQFLLWYDEGEERNRGNFPPRFSGRQFPNYSSELNVNALELEDSALYLCASSVPGQGINEQYFGPGTRLTVT.

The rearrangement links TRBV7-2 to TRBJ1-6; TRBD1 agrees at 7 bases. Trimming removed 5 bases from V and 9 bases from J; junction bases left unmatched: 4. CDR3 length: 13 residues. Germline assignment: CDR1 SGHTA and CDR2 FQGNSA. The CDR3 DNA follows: TGTGCCAGCAGCCCAGCAGGGGGTTCACCCCTCCACTTT. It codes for CASSPAGGSPLHF.

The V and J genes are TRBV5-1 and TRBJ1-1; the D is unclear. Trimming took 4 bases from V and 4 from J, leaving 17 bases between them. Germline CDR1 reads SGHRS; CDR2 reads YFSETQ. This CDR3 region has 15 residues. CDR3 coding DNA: TGCGCCAGCAGCCAGCTAGGGTTGGGAGGCACTGAAGCTTTCTTT. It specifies CASSQLGLGGTEAFF.

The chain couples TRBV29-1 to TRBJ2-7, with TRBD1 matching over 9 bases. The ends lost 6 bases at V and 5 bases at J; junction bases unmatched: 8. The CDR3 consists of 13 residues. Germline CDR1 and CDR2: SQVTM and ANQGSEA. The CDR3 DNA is TGCAGCGTCCTGTGGACAGGGGTCAACGAGCAGTACTTC. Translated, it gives CSVLWTGVNEQYF.

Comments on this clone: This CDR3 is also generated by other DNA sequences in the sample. The DNA for the CDR3 is TGCAGCGTTGAAGTCTCGTCTAGCGGGGGTGGAGAGCAGTACTTC. This gives the protein CSVEVSSSGGGEQYF. V is TRBV29-1 and J is TRBJ2-7; 10 bases fit TRBD2. This CDR3 has 15 amino acids. CDR1 is SQVTM, CDR2 ANQGSEA, per germline. Trimming took 1 base from V and 7 from J; bases not matched to a gene: 10.

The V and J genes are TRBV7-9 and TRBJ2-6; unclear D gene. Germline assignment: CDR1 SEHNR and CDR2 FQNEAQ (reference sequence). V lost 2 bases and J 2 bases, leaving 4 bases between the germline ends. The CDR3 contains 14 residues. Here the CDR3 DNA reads TGTGCCAGCAGCTTATCCCCTGGGGCCAACGTCCTGACTTTC. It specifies CASSLSPGANVLTF.

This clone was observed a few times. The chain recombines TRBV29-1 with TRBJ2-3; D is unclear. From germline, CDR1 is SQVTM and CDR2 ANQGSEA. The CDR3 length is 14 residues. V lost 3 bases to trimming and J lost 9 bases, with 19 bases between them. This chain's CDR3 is CSVDPFPGQGTQYF. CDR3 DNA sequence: TGCAGCGTTGATCCGTTCCCTGGCCAAGGGACGCAGTATTTT.

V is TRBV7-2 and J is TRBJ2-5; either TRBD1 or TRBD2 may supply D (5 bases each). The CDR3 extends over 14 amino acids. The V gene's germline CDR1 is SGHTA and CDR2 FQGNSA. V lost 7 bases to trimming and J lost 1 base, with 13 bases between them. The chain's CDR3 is CASTPSGGQETQYF. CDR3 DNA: TGTGCCAGCACCCCAAGTGGGGGCCAAGAGACCCAGTACTTC.

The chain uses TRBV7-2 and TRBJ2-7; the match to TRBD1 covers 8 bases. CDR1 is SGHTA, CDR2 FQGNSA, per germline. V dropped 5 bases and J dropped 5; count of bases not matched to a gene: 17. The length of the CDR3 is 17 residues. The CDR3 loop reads CASSVKVVWTGHNEQYF. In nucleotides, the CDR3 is TGTGCCAGCAGCGTTAAGGTCGTGTGGACAGGGCACAACGAGCAGTACTTC.